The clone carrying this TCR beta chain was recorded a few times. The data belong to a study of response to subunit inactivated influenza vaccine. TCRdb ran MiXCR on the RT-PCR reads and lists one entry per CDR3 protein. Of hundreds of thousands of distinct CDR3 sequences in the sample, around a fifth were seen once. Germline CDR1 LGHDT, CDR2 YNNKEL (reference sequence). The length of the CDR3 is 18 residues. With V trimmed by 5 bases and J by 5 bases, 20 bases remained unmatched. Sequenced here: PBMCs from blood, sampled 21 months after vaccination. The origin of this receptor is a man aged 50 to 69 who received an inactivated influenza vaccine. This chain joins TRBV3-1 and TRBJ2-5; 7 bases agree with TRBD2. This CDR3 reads CASSSLPPSGLLDETQYF. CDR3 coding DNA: TGTGCCAGCAGCTCCCTACCCCCTAGCGGCCTTCTCGACGAGACCCAGTACTTC.